This T cell receptor (beta chain) was recovered during a study of CD8 T cells in Susac syndrome. The T cells that were sequenced for TCR beta were CD8+ and CD4+ cells from blood. Treatment-naive patients with stable or active relapsing-remitting disease served as multiple sclerosis controls. CDR1 and CDR2 from the germline V gene are SQVTM and ANQGSEA. The CDR3 has 15 amino acids. V dropped 6 bases and J dropped 3; count of bases not matched to a gene: 13. Random hexamers were used to reverse transcribe an amount of roughly 0.5 to 1 ug RNA. Amplification of TCR beta CDR3 was carried out by immunoSEQ multiplex PCR, which covered 54 Vbeta and 13 Jbeta segments. TCRdb reprocessed the immunoSEQ multiplex PCR reads with MiXCR, giving one entry per CDR3 protein. The sample has under 550,000 distinct CDR3 sequences, about 85% seen once.

This receptor was taken from a human donor with multiple sclerosis. Sequenced material: CD8+ T cells from PBMCs. This rearrangement joins TRBV29-1 to TRBJ2-5, with TRBD2 matching over 7 bases. The CDR3 is CSVAPASGVKETQYF. The CDR3 bases are TGCAGCGTGGCCCCGGCTAGCGGAGTGAAAGAGACCCAGTACTTC.